Below, 28 T cell receptor beta chains from the same sample are listed, as sequenced in a study of PD-L1 blockade in urothelial cancer. Regarding time point: peripheral blood 6 weeks after treatment start. Produced via immunoSEQ multiplex PCR; TCRdb's table is partial and in-frame only. Of about 50,000 clones in the sample, under 85% were seen once. This material consisted of PBMCs, taken around atezolizumab (anti-PD-L1) treatment. The source is a man in his fifties or sixties with urothelial cancer.

This clone was seen more than once but under ten times. The chain is built from TRBV29-1 and TRBJ2-5; D gene unclear. Germline V gene sequence: CDR1 SQVTM, CDR2 ANQGSEA. The V end lost 1 base, the J end lost 2 bases, and 8 bases lay between the germline ends. The CDR3 loop spans 13 amino acids. The DNA for the CDR3 is TGCAGCGTTGAAGGGCTGTCACAAGAGACCCAGTACTTC. Protein sequence: CSVEGLSQETQYF.

CDR3 in amino acids: CASTRDSAYEQYF. The CDR3, as DNA: TGTGCCAGCACCCGGGACTCCGCCTACGAGCAGTACTTC. The chain combines TRBV28 with TRBJ2-7, with D perhaps TRBD2 (6 bases). CDR3 length equals 13 residues. V lost 7 bases to trimming and J lost 2 bases, with 12 bases between them. Germline-derived CDR1 and CDR2 are MDHEN and SYDVKM.

The chain combines TRBV6-6 with TRBJ2-7; 9 nucleotides match TRBD2. V dropped 9 bases and J dropped 2; count of bases not matched to a gene: 8. CDR3 length equals 14 residues. Germline V gives CDR1 MNHNY, CDR2 SVGAGI (reference sequence). CDR3 sequence: CASRFSGSPYEQYF. The CDR3 DNA follows: TGTGCCAGTCGATTTAGCGGGAGTCCCTACGAGCAGTACTTC.

V and J are TRBV19 and TRBJ1-2; 7 bases map to TRBD1. V shed 1 base, J shed 6 bases, and the junction held 11 bases outside the gene matches. Germline assignment: CDR1 LNHDA and CDR2 SQIVND (reference sequence). The CDR3 length is 16 residues. The CDR3: CASSIGGVQGTNGYTF. The DNA for the CDR3 is TGTGCCAGTAGTATAGGAGGAGTACAGGGGACGAATGGCTACACCTTC.

This rearrangement joins TRBV7-2 to TRBJ1-2, with TRBD1 identical over 8 bases. The length of the CDR3 is 14 residues. J gave up 5 bases and V 5 bases, and 7 bases lay outside the gene matches. CDR1 is SGHTA and CDR2 is FQGNSA in the germline V gene. In nucleotides, the CDR3 is TGTGCCAGCAGCCCGGACAGGGCAAAGTATGGCTACACCTTC. Encoded protein: CASSPDRAKYGYTF. Using reference TRBV7-2 and TRBJ1-2 for the parts outside the CDR3, the full variable domain is GAGVSQSPSNKVTEKGKDVELRCDPISGHTALYWYRQSLGQGLEFLIYFQGNSAPDKSGLPSDRFSAERTGGSVSTLTIQRTQQEDSAVYLCASSPDRAKYGYTFGSGTRLTVV.

The chain couples TRBV30 to TRBJ2-5; 12 nucleotides agree with TRBD2. Trimming took 3 bases from V and 5 from J; bases not matched to a gene: 10. The CDR3 is 16 amino acids. CDR1 and CDR2 (germline): GTSNPN, SVGIG (reference sequence). The CDR3 region is CAWRDPLAGGPETQYF. In nucleotides, the CDR3 is TGTGCCTGGAGAGATCCTCTAGCGGGGGGGCCGGAGACCCAGTACTTC.

The gene calls are TRBV19 and TRBJ2-7, with D hard to call. V lost 4 bases, J lost 0 bases, and 7 bases lay in between. This CDR3 contains 13 residues. Germline-derived CDR1 and CDR2 are LNHDA and SQIVND (reference sequence). Here the CDR3 DNA reads TGTGCCAGTAGTACGTCGAGCTCCTACGAGCAGTACTTC. Residues: CASSTSSSYEQYF.

The chain is built from TRBV6-6 and TRBJ2-7; 7 bases match TRBD2. Germline values: CDR1 MNHNY, CDR2 SVGAGI (reference sequence). V shed 6 bases and J 4 bases; nucleotides not matched to a gene: 3. CDR3 length equals 12 residues. This CDR3 reads CASSLGGYEQYF. The DNA of the CDR3 is TGTGCCAGCAGCCTCGGGGGGTACGAGCAGTACTTC.

The chain joins TRBV14 to TRBJ2-1; 11 nucleotides line up with TRBD2. This CDR3 has 15 amino acids. CDR1 and CDR2 (germline): SGHDN, FVKESK. J gave up 4 bases and V 6 bases, and 5 bases lay outside the gene matches. CDR3 loop: CASSLVAGGYNEQFF. In DNA, the CDR3 is TGTGCCAGCAGTTTGGTAGCGGGGGGGTACAATGAGCAGTTCTTC.

The chain is built from TRBV27 and TRBJ2-3; D not resolved. CDR3 length: 15 amino acids. The V and J ends lost 5 bases and 0 bases respectively, with 12 bases between them. Germline V gene data show CDR1 as MNHEY and CDR2 as SMNVEV (reference sequence). CDR3 DNA sequence: TGTGCCAGCAGTCCGCACACCCTTAGCACAGATACGCAGTATTTT. This encodes CASSPHTLSTDTQYF.

V usage is TRBV6-6 and J usage is TRBJ2-5; 8 nucleotides align to TRBD1. Germline V gene sequence: CDR1 MNHNY, CDR2 SVGAGI (reference sequence). Losses at the gene ends were 0 bases for V and 5 bases for J; bases not matched to a gene: 5. This CDR3 region has 15 residues. The CDR3 DNA reads as TGTGCCAGCAGTTACTCGCGGGACAGGCTGGAGACCCAGTACTTC. It codes for CASSYSRDRLETQYF.

DNA of the CDR3: TGTGCCAGCAGCTTGCGTGGGACAGGAACCACCGGGGAGCTGTTTTTT. Translation gives CASSLRGTGTTGELFF. The rearrangement joins TRBV5-6 to TRBJ2-2; TRBD1 matches 8 bases. V trimming: 1 base; J trimming: 4 bases; junction bases outside the gene matches: 6. This CDR3 comprises 16 residues. Germline values: CDR1 SGHDT, CDR2 YYEEEE.

This clone was picked up a small number of times. This CDR3 is CAISESWWDRDSYGYTF. Here the CDR3 DNA reads TGTGCCATCAGTGAATCTTGGTGGGACAGGGATAGCTATGGCTACACCTTC. The rearrangement joins TRBV10-3 to TRBJ1-2; the match to TRBD1 covers 9 bases. After removal of 3 bases from V and 4 bases from J, the junction contained 12 bases not matched to a gene. This CDR3 is 17 amino acids long. CDR1 and CDR2 (germline): ENHRY, SYGVKD.

The rearrangement joins TRBV6-6 to TRBJ2-7, with D possibly TRBD1 on 6 matching bases. The CDR3 sequence is 14 residues long. V lost 2 bases and J lost 0, with 8 bases in between. The germline V gene has CDR1 MNHNY and CDR2 SVGAGI (reference sequence). CDR3 sequence: CASSYRDNSYEQYF. The CDR3 region has the DNA TGTGCCAGCAGTTACCGGGACAACTCCTACGAGCAGTACTTC.

The chain couples TRBV7-6 to TRBJ2-5, with 12 bases lining up with TRBD2. This CDR3 spans 16 amino acids. Germline lookup yields CDR1 SGHVS and CDR2 FNYEAQ. The ends lost 4 bases at V and 2 bases at J; junction bases unmatched: 5. The CDR3 sequence: CASSSSLAGGQETQYF. CDR3 nucleotides: TGTGCCAGCAGCTCTTCCCTAGCGGGGGGGCAAGAGACCCAGTACTTC.

The V call is TRBV7-9, the J call TRBJ1-3; tentative D call: TRBD1 (5 bases). Trimming stripped 2 bases from V and 0 bases from J, with 14 bases between. The CDR3 runs 17 residues. The V gene's germline CDR1 is SEHNR and CDR2 FQNEAQ (reference sequence). For the CDR3, the DNA is TGTGCCAGCAGCTTAAACAACCGGGGGACCTCTGGAAACACCATATATTTT. It encodes CASSLNNRGTSGNTIYF.

The chain joins TRBV6-6 to TRBJ2-5, with unresolved D. From germline, CDR1 is MNHNY and CDR2 SVGAGI (reference sequence). V was pared by 2 bases and J by 0 bases, with 4 bases between. The CDR3 spans 13 residues. This CDR3 reads CASSYPYQETQYF. DNA of the CDR3: TGTGCCAGCAGTTACCCGTACCAAGAGACCCAGTACTTC.

This clone was observed a single time. The chain has TRBV19 and TRBJ2-3; TRBD1 aligns across 8 bases. With V trimmed by 9 bases and J by 5 bases, 13 bases remained unmatched. CDR1 LNHDA and CDR2 SQIVND come from the germline V gene (reference sequence). This CDR3 spans 15 amino acids. The CDR3 is CASVPPTGVGDTQYF. CDR3 in DNA: TGTGCCAGCGTGCCGCCGACAGGGGTTGGAGATACGCAGTATTTT.

The chain links TRBV7-2 to TRBJ2-7; D might be TRBD2 (5 bases). CDR1 is SGHTA, CDR2 FQGNSA, per germline. V lost 5 bases and J 3 bases, leaving 11 bases between the germline ends. This CDR3 is built from 13 residues. The chain's CDR3 is CASSGRGGYEQYF. The CDR3 region has the DNA TGTGCCAGCAGCGGGAGAGGCGGCTACGAGCAGTACTTC.

This chain links TRBV19 with TRBJ2-7, with D possibly being TRBD1 (6 bases). V lost 3 bases and J lost 1, with 13 bases in between. Germline CDR1 and CDR2: LNHDA and SQIVND (reference sequence). The CDR3 extends over 15 amino acids. The CDR3 DNA follows: TGTGCCAGTAGTATGCTCGGACAGCCTTCCTACGAGCAGTACTTC. Its translation is CASSMLGQPSYEQYF.

This clone appeared a few times. The gene calls are TRBV5-1 and TRBJ2-2, with TRBD2 matching 8 bases. Germline assignment: CDR1 SGHRS and CDR2 YFSETQ. The trim removed 4 bases at V and 0 bases at J, leaving 11 bases unmatched. The length of the CDR3 is 18 residues. In nucleotides, the CDR3 is TGCGCCAGCAGCCCGTCGGGTAGCGGGGAAACGAACACCGGGGAGCTGTTTTTT. Encoded protein: CASSPSGSGETNTGELFF.

As concerns this clone: The junction shows a germline mismatch at one end, possibly a read error. The V gene is TRBV27, the J gene TRBJ2-7, with 8 bases identical to TRBD1. Looked up from germline, CDR1 is MNHEY and CDR2 is SMNVEV (reference sequence). This CDR3 is 13 amino acids long. Here the CDR3 reads CASGGDRGSLTDF. The CDR3 nucleotides are TGTGCCAGCGGGGGAGACAGGGGCAGTCTCACGGACTTC.

This chain joins TRBV18 and TRBJ2-5; 11 bases agree with TRBD2. Germline CDR1 reads KGHSH; CDR2 reads LQKENI. The CDR3 extends over 15 amino acids. V was clipped by 3 bases and J by 3 bases; unmatched bases: 3. CDR3 amino acids: CASSPVGLAEETQYF. DNA of the CDR3: TGTGCCAGCTCACCGGTGGGACTAGCGGAAGAGACCCAGTACTTC.

This clone has just a few counts. J is TRBJ1-2 and V is TRBV19; D perhaps matches TRBD1 (5 bases). The CDR3 length is 19 residues. Trimming stripped 4 bases from V and 0 bases from J, with 24 bases between. In germline, CDR1 is LNHDA, CDR2 SQIVND (reference sequence). The CDR3 protein is CASSTIILDTYLANYGYTF. The CDR3 DNA sequence: TGTGCCAGTAGTACAATAATCCTGGACACCTATTTAGCTAACTATGGCTACACCTTC.

The V call is TRBV28, the J call TRBJ2-7, with D possibly being TRBD1 (6 bases). CDR1 and CDR2 from the germline V gene are MDHEN and SYDVKM. This CDR3 has 12 residues. Trimming removed 6 bases at V and 2 bases at J, with 8 bases between. The CDR3: CASRGQTYEQYF. CDR3 DNA sequence: TGTGCCAGCAGAGGACAGACCTACGAGCAGTACTTC.

This clone was detected only a few times. The J gene is TRBJ1-5, the V gene TRBV30; tentatively, D is TRBD1 (5 bases). The CDR3 runs to 15 residues. V was clipped by 3 bases and J by 7 bases, with 19 bases between them. Germline CDR1 GTSNPN, CDR2 SVGIG (reference sequence). The CDR3 DNA reads as TGTGCCTGGAGGCCAACTGGGGGGAGAGACCAGCCCCAGCATTTT. Residues: CAWRPTGGRDQPQHF.

The chain recombines TRBV15 with TRBJ2-6, with 9 bases aligning to TRBD1. CDR3 length: 18 residues. Germline-derived CDR1 and CDR2 are LNHNV and YYDKDF (reference sequence). J was trimmed by 0 bases and V by 9 bases; bases with no gene match: 12. The CDR3 region is CATTEGGQGYSGANVLTF. The CDR3 region has the DNA TGTGCCACGACCGAGGGGGGACAGGGATACTCTGGGGCCAACGTCCTGACTTTC.

The chain uses TRBV19 and TRBJ2-3; 13 positions match TRBD2. Per germline, CDR1 LNHDA and CDR2 SQIVND (reference sequence). The CDR3 is 15 amino acids. Trimming at V came to 6 bases and at J to 3 bases, leaving 3 bases not matched to a gene. The CDR3 spells CASSQGLAGTDTQYF. The CDR3 DNA reads TGTGCCAGTAGCCAGGGACTAGCGGGAACAGATACGCAGTATTTT.